This TCR beta chain appears in the sequencing data of a study of cytomegalovirus exposure and HLA in healthy donors. Study outcomes and limitations: The study flagged roughly 160 TCR beta chains as cytomegalovirus-associated. Specificity of a few CMV-associated chains for CMV antigens was verified in vitro.

A note on this clone: The target antigen is unknown.

Profiled with immunoSEQ multiplex PCR; TCRdb holds only in-frame clones, not every one. The sample contains some 59,000 clones, approximately 89% of which appear only once. These donors were members of the roughly 120-subject validation cohort, a group separate from the approximately 680-subject first cohort. The specimen sequenced was PBMCs. The TCR was taken from a woman younger than 30 in good health and CMV-seropositive.

The CDR3 DNA reads TGCGCCAGCAGCTTGGGAGGGCAGGGGGCAACAGATACGCAGTATTTT. Translation gives CASSLGGQGATDTQYF. The chain couples TRBV5-1 to TRBJ2-3; 8 bases agree with TRBD1. The junction had 6 bases not matched to a gene; V was cut back by 0 bases and J by 3 bases. CDR1 SGHRS and CDR2 YFSETQ come from the germline V gene. The CDR3 is 16 residues long.